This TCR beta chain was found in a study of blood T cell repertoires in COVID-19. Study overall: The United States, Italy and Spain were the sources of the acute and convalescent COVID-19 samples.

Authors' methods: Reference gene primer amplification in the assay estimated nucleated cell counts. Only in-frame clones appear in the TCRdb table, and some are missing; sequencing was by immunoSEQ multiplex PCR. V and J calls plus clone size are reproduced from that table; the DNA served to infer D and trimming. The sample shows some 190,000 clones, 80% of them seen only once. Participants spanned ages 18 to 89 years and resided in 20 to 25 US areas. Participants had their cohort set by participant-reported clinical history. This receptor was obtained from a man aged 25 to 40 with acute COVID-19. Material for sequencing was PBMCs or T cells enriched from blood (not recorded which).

This chain's CDR3 is CASMGRGGRTDTQYF. The CDR3, as DNA: TGTGCCAGCATGGGGCGGGGGGGCCGCACAGATACGCAGTATTTT. The chain combines TRBV6-5 with TRBJ2-3; 9 nucleotides align to TRBD2. J gave up 1 base and V 7 bases, and 6 bases lay outside the gene matches. Germline V gene sequence: CDR1 MNHEY, CDR2 SVGAGI. The CDR3 runs to 15 residues.